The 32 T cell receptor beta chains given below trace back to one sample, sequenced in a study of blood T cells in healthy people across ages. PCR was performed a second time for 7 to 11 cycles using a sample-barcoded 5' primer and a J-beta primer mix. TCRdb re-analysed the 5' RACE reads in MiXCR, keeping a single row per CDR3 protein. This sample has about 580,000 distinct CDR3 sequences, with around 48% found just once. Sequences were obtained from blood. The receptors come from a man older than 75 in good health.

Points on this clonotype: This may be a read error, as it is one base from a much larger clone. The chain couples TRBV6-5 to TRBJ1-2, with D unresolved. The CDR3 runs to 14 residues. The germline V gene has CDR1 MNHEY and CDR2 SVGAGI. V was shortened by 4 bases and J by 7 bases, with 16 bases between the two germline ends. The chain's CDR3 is CASSSSRGSGGYTF. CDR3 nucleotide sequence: TGTGCCAGCAGTTCCTCGCGAGGGTCAGGTGGCTACACCTTC.

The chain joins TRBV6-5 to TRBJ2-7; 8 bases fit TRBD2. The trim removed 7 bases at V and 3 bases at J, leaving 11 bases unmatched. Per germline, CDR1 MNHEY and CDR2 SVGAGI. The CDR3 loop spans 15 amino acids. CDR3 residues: CASTGGASGLYEQYF. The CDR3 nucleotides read TGTGCCAGCACCGGGGGGGCTAGCGGGCTCTACGAGCAGTACTTC.

CDR3 region: CSASRAGSSNQPQHF. The CDR3, as DNA: TGCAGTGCTAGCCGGGCAGGGAGTAGCAATCAGCCCCAGCATTTT. The chain recombines TRBV20-1 with TRBJ1-5, with D perhaps TRBD1 (5 bases). V was clipped by 3 bases and J by 0 bases, with 12 bases between them. Germline assignment: CDR1 DFQATT and CDR2 SNEGSKA (reference sequence). The CDR3 spans 15 residues.

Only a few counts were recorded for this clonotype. CDR3 region: CSAQGGEGAKNIQYF. The CDR3 region has the DNA TGCAGTGCTCAAGGGGGAGAAGGAGCCAAAAACATTCAGTACTTC. The chain links TRBV20-1 to TRBJ2-4; perhaps TRBD1 as D (6 bases). The V end lost 5 bases, the J end lost 0 bases, and 14 bases lay between the germline ends. CDR1 is DFQATT and CDR2 is SNEGSKA in the germline V gene (reference sequence). There are 15 residues in the CDR3.

The CDR3 region has the DNA TGTGCCAGCAGAGCTAACACTGAAGCTTTCTTT. Translation gives CASRANTEAFF. This sequence joins TRBV7-2 and TRBJ1-1; D remains unclear. V lost 6 bases to trimming and J lost 2 bases, with 4 bases between them. Germline V CDR1 and CDR2: SGHTA, FQGNSA. The CDR3 totals 11 residues.

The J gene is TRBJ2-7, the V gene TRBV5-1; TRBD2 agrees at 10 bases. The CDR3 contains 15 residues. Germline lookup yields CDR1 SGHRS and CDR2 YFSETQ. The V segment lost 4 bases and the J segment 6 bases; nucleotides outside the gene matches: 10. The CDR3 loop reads CASSTTSGTSVEQYF. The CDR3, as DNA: TGCGCCAGCAGCACCACGTCCGGGACTAGCGTCGAGCAGTACTTC. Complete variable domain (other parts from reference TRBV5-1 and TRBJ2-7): KAGVTQTPRYLIKTRGQQVTLSCSPISGHRSVSWYQQTPGQGLQFLFEYFSETQRNKGNFPGRFSGRQFSNSRSEMNVSTLELGDSALYLCASSTTSGTSVEQYFGPGTRLTVT.

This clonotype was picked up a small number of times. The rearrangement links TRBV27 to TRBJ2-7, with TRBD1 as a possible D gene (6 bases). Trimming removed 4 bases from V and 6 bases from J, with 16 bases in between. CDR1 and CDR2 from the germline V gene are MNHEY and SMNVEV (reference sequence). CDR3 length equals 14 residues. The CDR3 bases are TGTGCCAGCAGTTCGCGCCGGGACATGAGCGAGCAGTACTTC. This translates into CASSSRRDMSEQYF.

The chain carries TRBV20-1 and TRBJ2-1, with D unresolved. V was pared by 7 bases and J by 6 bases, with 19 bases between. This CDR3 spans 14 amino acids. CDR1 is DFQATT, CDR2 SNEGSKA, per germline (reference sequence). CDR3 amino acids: CSVRGIGQRNEQFF. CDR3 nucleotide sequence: TGCAGTGTCAGAGGTATAGGGCAGCGCAATGAGCAGTTCTTC.

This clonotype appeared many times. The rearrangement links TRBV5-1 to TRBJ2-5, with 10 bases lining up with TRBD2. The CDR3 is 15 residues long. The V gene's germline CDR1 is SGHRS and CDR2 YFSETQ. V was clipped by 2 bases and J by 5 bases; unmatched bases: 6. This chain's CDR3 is CASSFTAGGSETQYF. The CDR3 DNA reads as TGCGCCAGCAGCTTCACAGCGGGAGGGAGTGAGACCCAGTACTTC.

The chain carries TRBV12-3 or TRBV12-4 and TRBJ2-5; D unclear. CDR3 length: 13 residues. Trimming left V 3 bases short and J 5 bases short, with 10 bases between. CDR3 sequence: CASSFGVQETQYF. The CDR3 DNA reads TGTGCCAGCAGTTTTGGAGTTCAGGAGACCCAGTACTTC.

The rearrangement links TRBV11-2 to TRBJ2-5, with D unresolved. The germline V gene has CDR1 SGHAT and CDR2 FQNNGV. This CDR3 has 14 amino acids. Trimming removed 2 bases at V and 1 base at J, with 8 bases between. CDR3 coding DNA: TGTGCCAGCAGCTTACGCCGAAGCCAAGAGACCCAGTACTTC. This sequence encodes CASSLRRSQETQYF.

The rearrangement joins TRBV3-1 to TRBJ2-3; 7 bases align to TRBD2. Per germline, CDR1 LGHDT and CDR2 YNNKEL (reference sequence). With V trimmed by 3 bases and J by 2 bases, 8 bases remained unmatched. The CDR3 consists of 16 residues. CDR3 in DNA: TGTGCCAGCAGCCAGCTAGCTAGCGGAAACACAGATACGCAGTATTTT. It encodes CASSQLASGNTDTQYF.

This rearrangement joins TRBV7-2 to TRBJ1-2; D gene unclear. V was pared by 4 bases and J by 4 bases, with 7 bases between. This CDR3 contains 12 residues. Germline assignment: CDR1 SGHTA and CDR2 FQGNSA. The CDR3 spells CASSYQSYGYTF. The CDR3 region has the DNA TGTGCCAGCAGCTACCAGTCCTATGGCTACACCTTC.

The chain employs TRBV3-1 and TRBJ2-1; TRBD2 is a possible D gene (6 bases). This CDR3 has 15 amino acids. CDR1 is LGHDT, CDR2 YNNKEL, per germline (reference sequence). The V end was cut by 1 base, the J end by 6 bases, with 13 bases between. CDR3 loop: CASSQVGGGLNEQFF. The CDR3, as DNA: TGTGCCAGCAGCCAAGTTGGGGGAGGACTCAATGAGCAGTTCTTC.

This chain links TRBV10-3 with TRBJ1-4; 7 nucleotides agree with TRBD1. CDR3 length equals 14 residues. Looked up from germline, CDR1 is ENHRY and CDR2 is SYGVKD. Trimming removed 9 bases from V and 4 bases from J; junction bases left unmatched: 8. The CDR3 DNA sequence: TGTGCCATTGCACCGGGACAGCGTAATGAAAAACTGTTTTTT. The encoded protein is CAIAPGQRNEKLFF.

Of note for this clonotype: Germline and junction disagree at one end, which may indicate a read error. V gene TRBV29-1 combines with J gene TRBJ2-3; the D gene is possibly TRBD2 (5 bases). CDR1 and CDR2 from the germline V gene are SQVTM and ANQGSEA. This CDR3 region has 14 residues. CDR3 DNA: TGCAGCGTCGAAGGACTTAGTAGCACAGATACGCAGTATTTT. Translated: CSVEGLSSTDTQYF.

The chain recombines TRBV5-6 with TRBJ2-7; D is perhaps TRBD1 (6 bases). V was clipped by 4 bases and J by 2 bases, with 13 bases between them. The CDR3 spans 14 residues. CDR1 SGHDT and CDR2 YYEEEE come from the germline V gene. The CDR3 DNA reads TGTGCCAGCAGCCCGAGGACAGCCGCCTACGAGCAGTACTTC. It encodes CASSPRTAAYEQYF.

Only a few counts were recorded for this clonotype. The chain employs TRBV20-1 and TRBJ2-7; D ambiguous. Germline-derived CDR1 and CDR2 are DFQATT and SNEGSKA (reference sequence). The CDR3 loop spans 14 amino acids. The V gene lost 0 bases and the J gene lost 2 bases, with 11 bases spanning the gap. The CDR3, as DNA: TGCAGTGCTAGAGATCCTGTGGGTGCCTACGAGCAGTACTTC. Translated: CSARDPVGAYEQYF.

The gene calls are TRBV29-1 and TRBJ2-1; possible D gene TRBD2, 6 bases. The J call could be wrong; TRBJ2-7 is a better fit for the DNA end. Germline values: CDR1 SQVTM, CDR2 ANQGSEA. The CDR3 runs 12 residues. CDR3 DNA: TGCAGCGTGGGGGGTAGCTACAATGAGCAGTACTTC. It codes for CSVGGSYNEQYF.

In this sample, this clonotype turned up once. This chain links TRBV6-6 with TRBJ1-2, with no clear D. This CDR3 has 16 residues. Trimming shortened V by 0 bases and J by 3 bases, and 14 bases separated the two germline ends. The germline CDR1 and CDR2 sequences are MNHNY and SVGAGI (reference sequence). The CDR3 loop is CASSYSGDGTYYGYTF. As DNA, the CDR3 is TGTGCCAGCAGTTACTCCGGAGACGGAACATACTATGGCTACACCTTC.

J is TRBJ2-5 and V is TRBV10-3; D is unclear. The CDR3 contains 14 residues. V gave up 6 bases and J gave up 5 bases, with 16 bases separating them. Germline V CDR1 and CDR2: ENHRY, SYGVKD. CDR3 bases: TGTGCCATCAGCCCCGTGACTGCCTGGGAGACCCAGTACTTC. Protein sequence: CAISPVTAWETQYF.

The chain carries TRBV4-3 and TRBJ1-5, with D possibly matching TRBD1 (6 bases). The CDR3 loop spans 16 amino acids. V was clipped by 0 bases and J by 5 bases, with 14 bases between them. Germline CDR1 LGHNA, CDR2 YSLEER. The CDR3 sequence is CASSQDMGADDQPQHF. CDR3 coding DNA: TGCGCCAGCAGCCAAGATATGGGGGCGGATGATCAGCCCCAGCATTTT.

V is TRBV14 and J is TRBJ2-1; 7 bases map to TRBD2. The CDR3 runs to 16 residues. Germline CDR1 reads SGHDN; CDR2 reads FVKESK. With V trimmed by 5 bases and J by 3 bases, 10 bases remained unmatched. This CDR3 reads CASSRLGGVDYNEQFF. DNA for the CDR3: TGTGCCAGCAGCAGATTGGGGGGGGTTGACTACAATGAGCAGTTCTTC.

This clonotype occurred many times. The CDR3 reads CASSWSSSEQYF. As DNA, the CDR3 is TGTGCCAGCAGTTGGAGTAGCAGCGAGCAGTACTTC. The chain recombines TRBV12-3 or TRBV12-4 with TRBJ2-7, with D unresolved. This CDR3 has 12 amino acids. Trimming took off 4 bases at V and 6 bases at J, with 10 bases between the two ends.

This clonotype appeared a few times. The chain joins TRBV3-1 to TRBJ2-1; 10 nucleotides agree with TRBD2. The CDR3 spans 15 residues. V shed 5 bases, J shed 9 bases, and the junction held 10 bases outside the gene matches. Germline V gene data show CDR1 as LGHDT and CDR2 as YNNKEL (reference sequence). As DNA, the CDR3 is TGTGCCAGCAGCTACCAAGCGGGAGGGCTCCCTGAGCAGTTCTTC. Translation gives CASSYQAGGLPEQFF.

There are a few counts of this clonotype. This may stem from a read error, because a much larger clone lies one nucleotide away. DNA of the CDR3: TGTGCCAGCAGTTGGACAGGGAACGACGAGCAGTACTTC. Its translation: CASSWTGNDEQYF. The genes are TRBV6-5 and TRBJ2-7, with 8 bases identical to TRBD1. J gave up 5 bases and V 4 bases, and 4 bases lay outside the gene matches. CDR3 length: 13 residues. From germline, CDR1 is MNHEY and CDR2 SVGAGI.

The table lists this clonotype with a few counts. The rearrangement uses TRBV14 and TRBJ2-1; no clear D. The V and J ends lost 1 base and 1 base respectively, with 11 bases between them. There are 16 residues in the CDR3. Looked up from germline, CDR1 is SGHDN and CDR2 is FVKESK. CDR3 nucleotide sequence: TGTGCCAGCAGCCAAGGGCTAGGTGTGTCCTACAATGAGCAGTTCTTC. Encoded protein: CASSQGLGVSYNEQFF.

Here the CDR3 DNA reads TGTGCCAGCACCCTCCGGGCAGAAGAGACCCAGTACTTC. Its translation: CASTLRAEETQYF. The chain joins TRBV6-2 or TRBV6-3 to TRBJ2-5; unclear D gene. The CDR3 consists of 13 residues. V lost 7 bases, J lost 3 bases, and 12 bases lay in between. Germline-derived CDR1 and CDR2 are MNHEY and SVGEGT.

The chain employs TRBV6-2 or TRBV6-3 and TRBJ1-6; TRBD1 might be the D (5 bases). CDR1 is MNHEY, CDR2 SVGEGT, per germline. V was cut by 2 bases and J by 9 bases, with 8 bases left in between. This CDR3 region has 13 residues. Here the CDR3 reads CASSYRQSSPLHF. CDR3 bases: TGTGCCAGCAGTTACCGACAGTCTTCACCCCTCCACTTT.

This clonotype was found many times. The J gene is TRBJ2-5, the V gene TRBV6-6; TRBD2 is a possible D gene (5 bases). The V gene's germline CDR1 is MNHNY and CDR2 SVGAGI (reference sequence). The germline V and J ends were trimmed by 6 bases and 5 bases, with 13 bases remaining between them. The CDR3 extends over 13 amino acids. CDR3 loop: CASSLTSGETQYF. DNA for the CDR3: TGTGCCAGCAGCCTCACTAGTGGGGAGACCCAGTACTTC.

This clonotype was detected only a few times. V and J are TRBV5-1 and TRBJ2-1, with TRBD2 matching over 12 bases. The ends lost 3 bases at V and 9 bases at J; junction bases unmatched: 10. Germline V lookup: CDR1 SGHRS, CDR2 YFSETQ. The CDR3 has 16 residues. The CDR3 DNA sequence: TGCGCCAGCAGCTCGCAGACTAGCGGGAGTCAGGGTGAGCAGTTCTTC. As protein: CASSSQTSGSQGEQFF.

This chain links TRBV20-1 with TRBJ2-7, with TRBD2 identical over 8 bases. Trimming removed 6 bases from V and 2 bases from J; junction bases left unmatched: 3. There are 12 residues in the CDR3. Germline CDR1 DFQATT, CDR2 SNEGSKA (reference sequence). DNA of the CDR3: TGCAGTGCCGGGAGGGAAACCTACGAGCAGTACTTC. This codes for CSAGRETYEQYF.